This T cell receptor (beta chain) emerged from a study of spatial heterogeneity in lung cancer. Study-level findings and limits: Ubiquitous expanded tumor TCRs showed up in blood more at resection than follow-up.

Described time point: sample taken at primary tumor resection. Samples came from around 70 TRACERx patients with untreated early-stage lung cancer. No cells were sorted before sequencing. The whole RNA sequenced was extracted from tumor, nontumor lung or frozen PBMC. This clonotype came up many times. Antigen: not known. TCRdb recomputed calls from the 5' RACE reads with MiXCR, one row per CDR3 protein. The sample consists of about 38,000 distinct CDR3 sequences, 6% to 8% of them appearing once. V dropped 2 bases and J dropped 10 bases, with 20 bases sitting between them. Germline V lookup: CDR1 MDHEN, CDR2 SYDVKM. CDR3 size: 15 residues.

The clonotype comes from a male donor with early-stage non-small cell lung cancer. The material was PBMCs, obtained at surgery. The rearrangement uses TRBV28 and TRBJ1-2; the D is unclear. Written as DNA, the CDR3 is TGTGCCAGCAGTTTAGGTGGTGGAAGTCCCTATACCTACACCTTC. Translation: CASSLGGGSPYTYTF.